This T cell receptor beta chain was captured by sequencing in a study of post-analysis software for immune sequencing data. Notes on this clonotype: Its cognate antigen is unknown.

The library was made from cDNA and included unique molecular identifiers. TCRdb recomputed calls from the PCR reads with MiXCR, one row per CDR3 protein. Among 740,000 or so distinct CDR3 sequences, approximately 50% were seen once, and the ten largest hold approximately 4.4%. The CDR3 loop spans 15 amino acids. Germline loops: CDR1 SGHTA, CDR2 FQGTGA. Trimming removed 5 bases from V and 2 bases from J, with 13 bases in between. Study-wide results and limits: When patients were compared with controls, 5 or 6 TRBV segments were more frequent, TRBV5-6, TRBV5-1 and TRBV20-1 among them. Those with multiple sclerosis, the patient group, showed significantly lower normalized Chao1 diversity than controls.

The sequence was obtained from a girl aged 10-17 years with multiple sclerosis. The sequencing input was blood. The J gene is TRBJ2-1, the V gene TRBV7-3; D perhaps matches TRBD2 (5 bases). CDR3 region: CASSAYSVTYNEQFF. The CDR3 DNA is TGTGCCAGCAGCGCCTATAGCGTTACCTACAATGAGCAGTTCTTC.